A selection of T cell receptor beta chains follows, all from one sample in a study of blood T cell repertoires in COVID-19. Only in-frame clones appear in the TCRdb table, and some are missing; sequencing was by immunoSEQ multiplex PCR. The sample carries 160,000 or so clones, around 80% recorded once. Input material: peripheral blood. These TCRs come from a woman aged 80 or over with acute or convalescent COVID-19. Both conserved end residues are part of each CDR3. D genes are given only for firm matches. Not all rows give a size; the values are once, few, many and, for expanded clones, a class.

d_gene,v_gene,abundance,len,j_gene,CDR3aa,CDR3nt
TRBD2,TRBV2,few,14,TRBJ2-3,CASRLAGLTDTQYF,TGTGCCAGCAGATTAGCGGGACTCACAGATACGCAGTATTTT
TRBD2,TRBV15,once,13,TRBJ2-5,CATKRGPQETQYF,TGTGCCACCAAGCGGGGGCCCCAAGAGACCCAGTACTTC
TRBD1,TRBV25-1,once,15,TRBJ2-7,CASSAWTGDIYEQYF,TGTGCCAGCAGTGCCTGGACAGGAGATATCTACGAGCAGTACTTC
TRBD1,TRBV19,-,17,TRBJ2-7,CASSPEGWDRSSYEQYF,TGTGCCAGTAGTCCCGAAGGTTGGGACAGAAGCTCCTACGAGCAGTACTTC
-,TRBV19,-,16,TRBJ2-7,CASSPPQKAETYEQYF,TGTGCCAGTAGTCCCCCTCAAAAAGCGGAGACCTACGAGCAGTACTTC
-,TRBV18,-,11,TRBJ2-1,CASSPANEQFF,TGTGCCAGCTCACCGGCCAATGAGCAGTTCTTC
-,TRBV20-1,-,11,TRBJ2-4,CSASASYIQYF,TGCAGTGCTAGTGCTAGCTACATTCAGTACTTC
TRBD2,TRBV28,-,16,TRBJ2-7,CASKASGRVLLSEQYF,TGTGCCAGCAAAGCTAGCGGGAGGGTACTTCTTTCCGAGCAGTACTTC
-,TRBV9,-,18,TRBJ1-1,CASSAGGLFPAFDTEAFF,TGTGCCAGCAGCGCGGGGGGGCTATTCCCCGCGTTCGACACTGAAGCTTTCTTT
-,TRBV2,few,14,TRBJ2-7,CASSVQGSSYEQYF,TGTGCCAGCAGTGTCCAGGGGAGCTCCTACGAGCAGTACTTC
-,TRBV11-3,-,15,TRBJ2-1,CASSFRPGPSDEQFF,TGTGCCAGCAGCTTCCGACCGGGTCCCAGCGATGAGCAGTTCTTC
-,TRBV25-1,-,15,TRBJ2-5,CASSDLGSPQETQYF,TGTGCCAGCAGTGACCTCGGGAGCCCCCAAGAGACCCAGTACTTC
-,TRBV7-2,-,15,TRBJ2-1,CASSSLPVPGNEQFF,TGTGCCAGCAGCTCACTGCCGGTTCCGGGCAATGAGCAGTTCTTC
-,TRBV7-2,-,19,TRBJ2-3,CASSLAGGRGWGSTDTQYF,TGTGCCAGCAGCTTAGCGGGCGGTCGGGGGTGGGGGTCCACAGATACGCAGTATTTT
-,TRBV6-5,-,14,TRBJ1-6,CASSYLQGNSPLHF,TGTGCCAGCAGTTACCTGCAGGGTAATTCACCCCTCCACTTT
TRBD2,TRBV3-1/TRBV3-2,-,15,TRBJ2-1,CASSASGGSYNEQFF,TGTGCCAGCAGCGCTAGCGGGGGATCCTACAATGAGCAGTTCTTC
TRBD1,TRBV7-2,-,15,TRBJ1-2,CASSPRTGADYGYTF,TGTGCCAGCAGCCCGCGGACAGGGGCCGACTATGGCTACACCTTC
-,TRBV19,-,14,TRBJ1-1,CASSFPGIDTEAFF,TGTGCCAGTAGTTTCCCGGGGATAGACACTGAAGCTTTCTTT
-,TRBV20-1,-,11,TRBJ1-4,CSAQRNEKLFF,TGCAGTGCTCAGAGGAATGAAAAACTGTTTTTT
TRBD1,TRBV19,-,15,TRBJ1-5,CASSAGQTTAQPQHF,TGTGCCAGTAGTGCGGGACAGACCACGGCGCAGCCCCAGCATTTT
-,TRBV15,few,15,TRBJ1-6,CATSRLNRAGSPLHF,TGTGCCACCAGCAGACTAAACAGGGCTGGTTCACCCCTCCACTTT
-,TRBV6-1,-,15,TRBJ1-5,CASSEAGGASQPQHF,TGTGCCAGCAGTGAGGCTGGGGGGGCAAGTCAGCCCCAGCATTTT
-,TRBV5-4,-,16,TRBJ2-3,CASSNGAGASTDTQYF,TGTGCCAGCAGTAACGGCGCGGGGGCAAGCACAGATACGCAGTATTTT
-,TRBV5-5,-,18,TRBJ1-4,CASSLVKLGQSTNEKLFF,TGTGCCAGCAGCTTGGTGAAACTGGGCCAGTCAACTAATGAAAAACTGTTTTTT
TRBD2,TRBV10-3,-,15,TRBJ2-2,CAISELAGGPGELFF,TGTGCCATCAGTGAACTAGCGGGGGGCCCCGGGGAGCTGTTTTTT